The 3 T cell receptor beta chains below come from one sample, sequenced in a study of T cell changes during pregnancy in multiple sclerosis. Data came from immunoSEQ multiplex PCR; TCRdb stores just in-frame clones and leaves some out. The sample consists of approximately 90,000 clones, 75% to 95% of them appearing once. The starting material was peripheral blood, obtained after pregnancy. The source is a female donor in good health, enrolled as a control in a pregnancy study.

V is TRBV7-2 and J is TRBJ1-2; 7 bases match TRBD1. Germline V gives CDR1 SGHTA, CDR2 FQGNSA. V trimming: 5 bases; J trimming: 3 bases; junction bases outside the gene matches: 6. This CDR3 has 14 amino acids. In DNA, the CDR3 is TGTGCCAGCAGCCCACGACAGGGCTACTATGGCTACACCTTC. Encoded protein: CASSPRQGYYGYTF.

This clone was detected only once. This specimen includes other DNA sequences encoding the same CDR3. The CDR3 is CASSHGDRADQPQHF. The CDR3 DNA sequence: TGTGCCAGCAGCCACGGGGACAGAGCCGATCAGCCCCAGCATTTT. The chain recombines TRBV4-2 with TRBJ1-5; 7 positions agree with TRBD1. Germline values: CDR1 LGHNA, CDR2 YNFKEQ. J gave up 5 bases and V 3 bases, and 7 bases lay outside the gene matches. The CDR3 covers 15 residues.

This clone was counted a few times. CDR3 residues: CASSPGTVAEQYF. The CDR3 DNA reads as TGTGCCAGCAGCCCGGGGACAGTCGCCGAGCAGTACTTC. This rearrangement joins TRBV7-9 to TRBJ2-7; 7 bases are a match to TRBD1. V lost 5 bases and J lost 6; bases outside the gene matches: 7. Per the germline V gene, CDR1 is SEHNR and CDR2 is FQNEAQ (reference sequence). This CDR3 spans 13 amino acids.